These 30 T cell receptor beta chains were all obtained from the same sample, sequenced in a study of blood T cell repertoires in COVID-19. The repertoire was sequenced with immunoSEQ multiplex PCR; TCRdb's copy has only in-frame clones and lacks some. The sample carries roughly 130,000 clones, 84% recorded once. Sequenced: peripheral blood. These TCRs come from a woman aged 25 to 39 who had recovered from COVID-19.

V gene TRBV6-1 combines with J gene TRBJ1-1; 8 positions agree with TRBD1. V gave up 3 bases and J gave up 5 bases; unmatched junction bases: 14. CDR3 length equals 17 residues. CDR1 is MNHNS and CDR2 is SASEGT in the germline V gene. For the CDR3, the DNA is TGTGCCAGCAGTGATCCAGGGGGCCGTGGATCGGGGACTGAAGCTTTCTTT. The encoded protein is CASSDPGGRGSGTEAFF.

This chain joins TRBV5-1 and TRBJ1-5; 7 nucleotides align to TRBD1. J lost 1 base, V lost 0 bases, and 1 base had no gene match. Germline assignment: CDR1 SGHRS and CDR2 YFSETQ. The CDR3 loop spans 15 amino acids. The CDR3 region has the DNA TGCGCCAGCAGCTTGGAGGGGGCCAGCAATCAGCCCCAGCATTTT. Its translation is CASSLEGASNQPQHF.

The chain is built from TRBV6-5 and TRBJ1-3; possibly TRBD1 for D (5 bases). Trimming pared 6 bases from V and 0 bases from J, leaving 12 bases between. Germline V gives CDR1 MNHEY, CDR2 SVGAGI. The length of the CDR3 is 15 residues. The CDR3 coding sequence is TGTGCCAGCAGCCGCGACAGCTACTCTGGAAACACCATATATTTT. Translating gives CASSRDSYSGNTIYF.

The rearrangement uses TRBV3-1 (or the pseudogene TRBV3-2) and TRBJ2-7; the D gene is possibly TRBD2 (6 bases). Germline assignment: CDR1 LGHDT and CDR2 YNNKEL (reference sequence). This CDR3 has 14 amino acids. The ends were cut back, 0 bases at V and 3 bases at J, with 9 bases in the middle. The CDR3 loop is CASSQEGGNYEQYF. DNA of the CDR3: TGTGCCAGCAGCCAAGAGGGCGGGAACTACGAGCAGTACTTC.

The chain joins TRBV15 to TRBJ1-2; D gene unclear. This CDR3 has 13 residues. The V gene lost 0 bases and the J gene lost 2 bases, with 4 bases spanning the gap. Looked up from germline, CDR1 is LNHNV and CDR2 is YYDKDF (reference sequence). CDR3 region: CATSRDRNYGYTF. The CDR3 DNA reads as TGTGCCACCAGCAGAGACAGAAACTATGGCTACACCTTC.

Here the CDR3 reads CASSEAGSSGGRETQYF. CDR3 in DNA: TGTGCCAGCAGTGAAGCTGGGAGTAGCGGGGGCCGGGAGACCCAGTACTTC. The V call is TRBV6-1, the J call TRBJ2-5, with 9 bases matching TRBD2. V was clipped by 0 bases and J by 5 bases; unmatched bases: 10. CDR1 and CDR2 from the germline V gene are MNHNS and SASEGT. The CDR3 has 17 amino acids.

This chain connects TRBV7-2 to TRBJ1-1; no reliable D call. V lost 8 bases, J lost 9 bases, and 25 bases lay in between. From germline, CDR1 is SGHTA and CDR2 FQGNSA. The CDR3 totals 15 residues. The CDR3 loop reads CASLEVGRSAQKAFF. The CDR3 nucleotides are TGTGCCAGCTTAGAAGTGGGGAGATCGGCACAAAAAGCTTTCTTT.

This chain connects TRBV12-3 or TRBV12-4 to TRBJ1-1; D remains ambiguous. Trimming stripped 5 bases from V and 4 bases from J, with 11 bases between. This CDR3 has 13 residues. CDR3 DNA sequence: TGTGCCAGCAGTGTACTGGAGGCCACTGAAGCTTTCTTT. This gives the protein CASSVLEATEAFF.

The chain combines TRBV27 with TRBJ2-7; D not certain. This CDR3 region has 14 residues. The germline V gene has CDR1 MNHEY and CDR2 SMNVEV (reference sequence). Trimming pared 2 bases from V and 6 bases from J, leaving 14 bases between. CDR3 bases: TGTGCCAGCAGTTTAGAGCCGCTGAGAAGCGAGCAGTACTTC. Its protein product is CASSLEPLRSEQYF.

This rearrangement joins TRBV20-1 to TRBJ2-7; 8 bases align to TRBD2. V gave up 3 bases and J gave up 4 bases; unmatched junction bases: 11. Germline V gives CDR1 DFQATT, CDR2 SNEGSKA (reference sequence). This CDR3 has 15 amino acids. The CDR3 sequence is CSASPSGSVLYEQYF. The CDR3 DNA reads TGCAGTGCTAGTCCCAGCGGGAGCGTGTTATACGAGCAGTACTTC.

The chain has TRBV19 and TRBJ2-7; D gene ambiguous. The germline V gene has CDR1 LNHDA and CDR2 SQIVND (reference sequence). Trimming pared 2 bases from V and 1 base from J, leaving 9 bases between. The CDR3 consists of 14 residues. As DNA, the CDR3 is TGTGCCAGTAGTATAAGTGGGCAGTCCTACGAGCAGTACTTC. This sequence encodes CASSISGQSYEQYF.

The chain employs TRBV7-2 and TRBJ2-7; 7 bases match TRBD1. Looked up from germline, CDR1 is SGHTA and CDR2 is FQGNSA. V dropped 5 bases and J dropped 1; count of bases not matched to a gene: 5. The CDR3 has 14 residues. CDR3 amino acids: CASSENRGSYEQYF. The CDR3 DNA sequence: TGTGCCAGCAGCGAGAACAGGGGATCCTACGAGCAGTACTTC.

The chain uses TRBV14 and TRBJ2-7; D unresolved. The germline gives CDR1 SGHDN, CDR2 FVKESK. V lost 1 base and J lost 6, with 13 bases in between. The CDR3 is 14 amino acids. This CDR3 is CASSQVSGRAEQYF. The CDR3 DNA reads TGTGCCAGCAGCCAAGTATCTGGGCGAGCCGAGCAGTACTTC. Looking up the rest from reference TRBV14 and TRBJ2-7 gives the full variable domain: EAGVTQFPSHSVIEKGQTVTLRCDPISGHDNLYWYRRVMGKEIKFLLHFVKESKQDESGMPNNRFLAERTGGTYSTLKVQPAELEDSGVYFCASSQVSGRAEQYFGPGTRLTVT.

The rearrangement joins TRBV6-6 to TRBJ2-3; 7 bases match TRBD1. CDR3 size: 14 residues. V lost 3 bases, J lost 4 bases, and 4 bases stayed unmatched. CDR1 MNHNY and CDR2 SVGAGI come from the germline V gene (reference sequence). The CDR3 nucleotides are TGTGCCAGCAGTTATGCGCAGGGGGCAGATACGCAGTATTTT. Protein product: CASSYAQGADTQYF.

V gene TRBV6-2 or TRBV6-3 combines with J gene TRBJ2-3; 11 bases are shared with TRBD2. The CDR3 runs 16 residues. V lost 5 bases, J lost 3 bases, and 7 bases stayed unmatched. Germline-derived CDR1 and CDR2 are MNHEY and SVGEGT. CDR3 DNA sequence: TGTGCCAGCAGTATTAGCGGGAGGGATTTAACAGATACGCAGTATTTT. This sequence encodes CASSISGRDLTDTQYF.

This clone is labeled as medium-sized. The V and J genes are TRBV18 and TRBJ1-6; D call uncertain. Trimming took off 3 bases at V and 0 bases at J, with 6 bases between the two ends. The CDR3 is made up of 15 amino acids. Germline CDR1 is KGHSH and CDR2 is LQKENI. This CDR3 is CASSPESSYNSPLHF. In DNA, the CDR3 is TGTGCCAGCTCACCGGAGAGCTCCTATAATTCACCCCTCCACTTT.

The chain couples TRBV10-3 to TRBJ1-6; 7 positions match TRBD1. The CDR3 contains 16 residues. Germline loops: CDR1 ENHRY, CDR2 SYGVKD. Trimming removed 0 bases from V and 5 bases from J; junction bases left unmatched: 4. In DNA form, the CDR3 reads TGTGCCATCAGTGAGTCGCGGACAGGAGATAATTCACCCCTCCACTTT. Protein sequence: CAISESRTGDNSPLHF.

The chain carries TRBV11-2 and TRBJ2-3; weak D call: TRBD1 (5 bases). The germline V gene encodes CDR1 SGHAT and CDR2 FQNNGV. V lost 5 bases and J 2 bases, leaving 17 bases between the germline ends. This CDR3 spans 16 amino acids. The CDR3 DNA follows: TGTGCCAGCAGCGACCAACGGACAAAATTCACAGATACGCAGTATTTT. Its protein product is CASSDQRTKFTDTQYF.

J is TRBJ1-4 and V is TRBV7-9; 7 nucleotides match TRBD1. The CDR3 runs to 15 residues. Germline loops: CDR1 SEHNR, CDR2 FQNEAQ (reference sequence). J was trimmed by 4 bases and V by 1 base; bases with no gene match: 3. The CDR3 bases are TGTGCCAGCAGCTTAGGGACAGGCCGTAATGAAAAACTGTTTTTT. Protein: CASSLGTGRNEKLFF.

CDR3 DNA: TGTGCCAGCAGTTTTTTGAACAGGGGGCTAAGTAACACTGAAGCTTTCTTT. Translation gives CASSFLNRGLSNTEAFF. The rearrangement joins TRBV27 to TRBJ1-1; TRBD1 agrees at 9 bases. Germline-derived CDR1 and CDR2 are MNHEY and SMNVEV (reference sequence). The CDR3 runs to 17 residues. After removal of 3 bases from V and 2 bases from J, the junction contained 10 bases not matched to a gene.

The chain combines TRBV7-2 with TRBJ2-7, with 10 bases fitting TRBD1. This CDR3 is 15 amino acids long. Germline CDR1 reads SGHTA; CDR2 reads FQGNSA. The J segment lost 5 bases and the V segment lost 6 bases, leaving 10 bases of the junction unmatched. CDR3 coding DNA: TGTGCCAGCAGTCGCGTGACAGGGGGCTTGAACGAGCAGTACTTC. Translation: CASSRVTGGLNEQYF.

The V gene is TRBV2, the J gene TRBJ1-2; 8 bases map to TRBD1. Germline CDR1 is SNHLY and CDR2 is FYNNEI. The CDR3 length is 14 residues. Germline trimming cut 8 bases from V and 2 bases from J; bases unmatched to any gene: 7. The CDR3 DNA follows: TGTGCCAGCCGAAGGACAGGGACCAACTATGGCTACACCTTC. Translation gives CASRRTGTNYGYTF.

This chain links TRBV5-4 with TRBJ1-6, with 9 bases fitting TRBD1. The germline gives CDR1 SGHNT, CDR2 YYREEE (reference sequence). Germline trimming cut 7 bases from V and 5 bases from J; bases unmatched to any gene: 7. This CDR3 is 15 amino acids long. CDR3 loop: CASGGTGSDNSPLHF. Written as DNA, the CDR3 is TGTGCCAGCGGCGGGACAGGGAGTGATAATTCACCCCTCCACTTT.

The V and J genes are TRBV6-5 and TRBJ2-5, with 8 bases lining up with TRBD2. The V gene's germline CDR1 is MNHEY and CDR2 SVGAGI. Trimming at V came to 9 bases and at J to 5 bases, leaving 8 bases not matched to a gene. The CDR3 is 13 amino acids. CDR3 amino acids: CASRREGHETQYF. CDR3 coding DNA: TGTGCCAGTCGACGGGAGGGCCACGAGACCCAGTACTTC.

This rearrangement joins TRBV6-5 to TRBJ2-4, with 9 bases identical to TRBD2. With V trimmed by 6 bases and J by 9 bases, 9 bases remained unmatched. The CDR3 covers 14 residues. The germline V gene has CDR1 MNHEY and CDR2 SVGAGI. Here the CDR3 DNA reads TGTGCCAGCAGCATTAGCGGGAGCGGAGGCATTCAGTACTTC. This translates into CASSISGSGGIQYF.

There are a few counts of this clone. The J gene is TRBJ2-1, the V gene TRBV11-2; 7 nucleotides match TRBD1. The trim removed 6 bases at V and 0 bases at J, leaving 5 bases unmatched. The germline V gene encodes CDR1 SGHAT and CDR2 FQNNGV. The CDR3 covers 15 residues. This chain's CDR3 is CASRTHRGSYNEQFF. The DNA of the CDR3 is TGTGCCAGCAGGACCCACAGGGGCTCCTACAATGAGCAGTTCTTC. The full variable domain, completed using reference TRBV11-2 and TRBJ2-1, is EAGVAQSPRYKIIEKRQSVAFWCNPISGHATLYWYQQILGQGPKLLIQFQNNGVVDDSQLPKDRFSAERLKGVDSTLKIQPAKLEDSAVYLCASRTHRGSYNEQFFGPGTRLTVL.

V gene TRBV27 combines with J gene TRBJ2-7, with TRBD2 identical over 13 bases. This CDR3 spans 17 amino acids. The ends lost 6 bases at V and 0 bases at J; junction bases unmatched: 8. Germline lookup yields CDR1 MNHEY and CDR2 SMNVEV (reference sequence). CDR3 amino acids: CASRRLAGGGVSYEQYF. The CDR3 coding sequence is TGTGCCAGCAGAAGACTAGCGGGAGGTGGGGTCTCCTACGAGCAGTACTTC.

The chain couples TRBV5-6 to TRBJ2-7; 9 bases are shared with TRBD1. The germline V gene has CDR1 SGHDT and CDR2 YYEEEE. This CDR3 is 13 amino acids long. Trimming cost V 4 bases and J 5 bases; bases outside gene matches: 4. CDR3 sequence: CASSRGQGNEQYF. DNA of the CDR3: TGTGCCAGCAGCCGGGGACAGGGCAACGAGCAGTACTTC. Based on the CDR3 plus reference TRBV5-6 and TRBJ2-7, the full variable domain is DAGVTQSPTHLIKTRGQQVTLRCSPKSGHDTVSWYQQALGQGPQFIFQYYEEEERQRGNFPDRFSGHQFPNYSSELNVNALLLGDSALYLCASSRGQGNEQYFGPGTRLTVT.

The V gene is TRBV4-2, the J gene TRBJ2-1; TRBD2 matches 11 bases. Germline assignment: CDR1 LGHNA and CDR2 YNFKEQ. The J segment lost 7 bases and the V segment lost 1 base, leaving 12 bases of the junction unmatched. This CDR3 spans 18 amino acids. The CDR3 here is CASSQAPTSGGLVNEQFF. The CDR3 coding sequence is TGTGCCAGCAGCCAAGCTCCAACTAGCGGGGGACTGGTTAATGAGCAGTTCTTC.

In DNA, the CDR3 is TGTGCCAGCAGTGAATTGCAGGGCCAAGGCTACACCTTC. Translation gives CASSELQGQGYTF. The V gene is TRBV2, the J gene TRBJ1-2, with a weak D call TRBD1 (5 bases). CDR3 size: 13 residues. Germline V lookup: CDR1 SNHLY, CDR2 FYNNEI. With 2 bases removed from V and 8 bases from J, the gap between germline ends came to 12 bases.